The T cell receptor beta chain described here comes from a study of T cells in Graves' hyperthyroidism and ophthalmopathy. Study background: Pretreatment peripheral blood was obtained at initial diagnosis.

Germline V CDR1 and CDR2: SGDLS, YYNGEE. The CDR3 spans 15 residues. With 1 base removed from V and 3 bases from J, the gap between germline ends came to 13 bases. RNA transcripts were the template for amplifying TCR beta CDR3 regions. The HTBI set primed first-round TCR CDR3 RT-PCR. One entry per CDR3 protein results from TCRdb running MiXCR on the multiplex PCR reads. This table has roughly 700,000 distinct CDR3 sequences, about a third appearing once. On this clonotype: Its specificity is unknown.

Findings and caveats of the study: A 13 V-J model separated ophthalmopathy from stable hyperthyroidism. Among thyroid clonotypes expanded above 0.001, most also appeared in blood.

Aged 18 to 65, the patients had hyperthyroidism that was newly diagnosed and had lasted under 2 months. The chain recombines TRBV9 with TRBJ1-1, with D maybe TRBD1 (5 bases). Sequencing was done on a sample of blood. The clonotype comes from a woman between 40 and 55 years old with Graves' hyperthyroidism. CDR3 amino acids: CASSVTSRGDTEAFF. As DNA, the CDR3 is TGTGCCAGCAGCGTAACTTCGCGGGGGGACACTGAAGCTTTCTTT.